These T cell receptor beta chains were read from a single sample in a study of cytomegalovirus exposure and HLA in healthy donors. The assay was immunoSEQ multiplex PCR, and TCRdb's table has in-frame clones only and misses some. The sample gives 95,000 to 150,000 clones, approximately 67% of which show up once; less than 2% is in the top ten. The sequenced sample consisted of PBMCs. The source of these receptors is a man aged 18-30 years in good health and CMV-seronegative. Each CDR3 is given without its conserved first and last residue. The order of the fields is V gene, D gene, CDR3 length, CDR3 protein. D genes are given only for firm matches.

>TRBV5-1|NA|13
ASSLAKGGQETQY
>TRBV18|NA|13
ASSHRQGSNQPQH
>TRBV7-9|NA|11
ASSLTGNTEAF
>TRBV5-1|TRBD2|14
ASSLAGGAVADTQY
>TRBV30|NA|14
AWSVWGGGMNTEAF
>TRBV6-1|NA|11
ASSDGRSYEQY
>TRBV10-3|NA|15
AIGDRQGLSGANVLT
>TRBV6-1|NA|14
ASSEASGSPNTEAF
>TRBV18|NA|12
ASSPLPVTDTQY
>TRBV14|NA|13
ASSQDSRNTYEQY
>TRBV5-1|NA|13
ASSLSGIGYHEQF
>TRBV15|NA|13
ATSRATSRIYEQY
>TRBV7-2|TRBD2|14
ASIPRGAGGSETQY
>TRBV5-4|TRBD2|16
ASSSPSGLAGYTGELF
>TRBV19|NA|11
AGPAGFPYEQY
>TRBV15|NA|12
ATSSRRKNEKLF
>TRBV7-2|TRBD2|14
ASSPGTSGKRDEQY
>TRBV9|NA|14
ASSVDRNSGANVLT
>TRBV19|NA|12
ASRTSGRTDTQY
>TRBV7-2|TRBD1|13
ASSLTGTVNTEAF
>TRBV4-1|TRBD2|14
ASSQEGAGGFGELF
>TRBV2|TRBD1|13
ASSAGTGGNQPQH
>TRBV5-1|NA|12
ASSLDRDTDTQY
>TRBV7-2|NA|11
ASSPGNPREQY
>TRBV28|TRBD1|13
ASSLAAGGAYGYT
>TRBV6-6|NA|13
ASTQNPLISDTQY
>TRBV4-1|NA|12
ASSQDQGGSEQY
>TRBV5-1|TRBD2|13
ASSLVAGGSGELF
>TRBV2|TRBD1|13
ASSGDRDSVYGYP
>TRBV7-2|TRBD2|15
ASSPSGRASGKDTQY
>TRBV28|NA|12
ASSRDKLNYEQY
>TRBV6-1|NA|12
ASSEWAGSYEQY
>TRBV13|NA|15
ASSPPRRGLTNTEAF
>TRBV29-1|TRBD2|12
SVETSASYNEQF
>TRBV10-3|NA|15
AISESGPSGRLYEQY
>TRBV19|TRBD1|17
ASSIRDREGAGAKNIQY
>TRBV29-1|TRBD2|15
SVVGLAGGLAYNEQF
>TRBV9|NA|14
ASSVGPLDSLGEQY
>TRBV5-1|NA|13
ASSYGGSSAETQY